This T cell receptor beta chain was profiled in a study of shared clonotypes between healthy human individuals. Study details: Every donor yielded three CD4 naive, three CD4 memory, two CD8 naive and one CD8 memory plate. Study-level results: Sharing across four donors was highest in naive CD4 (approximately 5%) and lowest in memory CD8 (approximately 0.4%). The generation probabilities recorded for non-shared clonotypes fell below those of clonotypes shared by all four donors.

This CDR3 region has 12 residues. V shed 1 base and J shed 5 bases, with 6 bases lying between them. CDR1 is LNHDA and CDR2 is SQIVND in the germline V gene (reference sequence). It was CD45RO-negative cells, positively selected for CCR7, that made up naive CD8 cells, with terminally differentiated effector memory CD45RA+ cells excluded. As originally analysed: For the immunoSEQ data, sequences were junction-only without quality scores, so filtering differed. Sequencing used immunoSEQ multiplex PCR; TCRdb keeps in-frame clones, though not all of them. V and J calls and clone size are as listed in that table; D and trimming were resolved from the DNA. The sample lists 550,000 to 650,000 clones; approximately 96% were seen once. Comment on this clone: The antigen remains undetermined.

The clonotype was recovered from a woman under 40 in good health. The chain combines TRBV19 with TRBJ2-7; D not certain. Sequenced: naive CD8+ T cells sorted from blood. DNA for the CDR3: TGTGCCAGTAGTATAGGTGGGAACGAGCAGTACTTC. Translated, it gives CASSIGGNEQYF. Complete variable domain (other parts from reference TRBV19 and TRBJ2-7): DGGITQSPKYLFRKEGQNVTLSCEQNLNHDAMYWYRQDPGQGLRLIYYSQIVNDFQKGDIAEGYSVSREKKESFPLTVTSAQKNPTAFYLCASSIGGNEQYFGPGTRLTVT.